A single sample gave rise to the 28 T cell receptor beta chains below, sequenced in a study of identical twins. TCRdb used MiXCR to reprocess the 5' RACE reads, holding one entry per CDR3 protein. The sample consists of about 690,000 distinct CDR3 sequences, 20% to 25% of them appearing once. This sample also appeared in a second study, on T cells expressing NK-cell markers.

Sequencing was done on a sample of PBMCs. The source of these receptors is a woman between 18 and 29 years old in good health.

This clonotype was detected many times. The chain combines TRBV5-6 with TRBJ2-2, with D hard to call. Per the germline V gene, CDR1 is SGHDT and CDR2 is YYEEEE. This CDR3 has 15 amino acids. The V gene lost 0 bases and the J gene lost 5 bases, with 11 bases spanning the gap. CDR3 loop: CASSLGRRRTGELFF. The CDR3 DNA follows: TGTGCCAGCAGCTTGGGCCGCAGGAGAACCGGGGAGCTGTTTTTT.

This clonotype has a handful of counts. The CDR3 region is CASKLAGVETQYF. The DNA of the CDR3 is TGTGCCAGCAAGTTAGCGGGAGTGGAGACCCAGTACTTC. The chain is built from TRBV6-2 or TRBV6-3 and TRBJ2-5; 9 nucleotides agree with TRBD2. Trimming took 7 bases from V and 5 from J; bases not matched to a gene: 5. Germline V gene data show CDR1 as MNHEY and CDR2 as SVGEGT. The CDR3 has 13 amino acids.

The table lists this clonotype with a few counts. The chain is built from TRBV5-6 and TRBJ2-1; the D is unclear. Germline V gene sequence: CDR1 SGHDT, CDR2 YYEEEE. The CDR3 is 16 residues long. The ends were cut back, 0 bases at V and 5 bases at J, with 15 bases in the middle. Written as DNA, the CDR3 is TGTGCCAGCAGCTTGGTTACCCAGGTCAACGACAATGAGCAGTTCTTC. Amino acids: CASSLVTQVNDNEQFF.

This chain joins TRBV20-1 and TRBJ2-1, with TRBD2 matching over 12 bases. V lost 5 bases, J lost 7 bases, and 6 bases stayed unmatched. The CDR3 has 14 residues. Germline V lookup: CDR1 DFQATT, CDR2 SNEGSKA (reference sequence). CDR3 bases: TGCAGTGCTGCGACTAGCGGGAGACGGAATGAGCAGTTCTTC. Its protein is CSAATSGRRNEQFF.

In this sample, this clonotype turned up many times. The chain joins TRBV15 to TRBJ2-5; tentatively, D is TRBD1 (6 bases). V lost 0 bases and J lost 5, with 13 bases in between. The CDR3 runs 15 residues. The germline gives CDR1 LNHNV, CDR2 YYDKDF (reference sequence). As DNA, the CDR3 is TGTGCCACCAGCAGAGATCAGGGGTGGGAGGAGACCCAGTACTTC. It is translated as CATSRDQGWEETQYF.

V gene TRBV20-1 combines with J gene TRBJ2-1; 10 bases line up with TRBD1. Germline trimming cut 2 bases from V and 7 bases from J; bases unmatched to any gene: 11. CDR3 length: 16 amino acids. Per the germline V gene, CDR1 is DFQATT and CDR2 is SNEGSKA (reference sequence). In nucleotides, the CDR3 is TGCAGTGCTAGAAGTCCCGCGGGACAGGGGACGAATGAGCAGTTCTTC. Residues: CSARSPAGQGTNEQFF.

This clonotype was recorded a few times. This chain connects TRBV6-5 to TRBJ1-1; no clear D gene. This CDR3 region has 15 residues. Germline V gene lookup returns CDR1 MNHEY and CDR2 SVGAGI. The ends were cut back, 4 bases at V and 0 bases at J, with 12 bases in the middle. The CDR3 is CASSWSRLMNTEAFF. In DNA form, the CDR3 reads TGTGCCAGCAGTTGGTCTCGGCTCATGAACACTGAAGCTTTCTTT.

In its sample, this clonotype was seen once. The CDR3 nucleotides read TGCGCCAGCAGCCAAGGAGGGCCGGCCGACATTCAGTACTTC. Translation gives CASSQGGPADIQYF. V usage is TRBV4-3 and J usage is TRBJ2-4; possibly TRBD2 for D (5 bases). V was pared by 1 base and J by 8 bases, with 12 bases between. The CDR3 covers 14 residues. In germline, CDR1 is LGHNA, CDR2 YSLEER.

CDR3 sequence reads: CSARPTGQETQYF. In DNA, the CDR3 is TGCAGTGCTAGACCGACAGGACAAGAGACCCAGTACTTC. This chain joins TRBV20-1 and TRBJ2-5; D might be TRBD1 (6 bases). The CDR3 contains 13 residues. Germline V lookup: CDR1 DFQATT, CDR2 SNEGSKA (reference sequence). V was clipped by 2 bases and J by 2 bases, with 9 bases between them.

In nucleotides, the CDR3 is TGTGCCACCAGTGATGCCACCAAGGCTGGGGCCTATGAGCAGTTCTTC. It translates to CATSDATKAGAYEQFF. This chain joins TRBV24-1 and TRBJ2-1, with D perhaps TRBD1 (5 bases). V lost 3 bases and J 8 bases, leaving 19 bases between the germline ends. Germline V gene data show CDR1 as KGHDR and CDR2 as SFDVKD. This CDR3 region has 16 residues.

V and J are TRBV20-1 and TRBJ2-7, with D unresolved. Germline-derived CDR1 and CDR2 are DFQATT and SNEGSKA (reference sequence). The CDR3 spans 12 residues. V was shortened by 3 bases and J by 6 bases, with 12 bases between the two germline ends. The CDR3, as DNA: TGCAGTGCTAGTAGGACGACCTTCGAGCAGTACTTC. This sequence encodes CSASRTTFEQYF.

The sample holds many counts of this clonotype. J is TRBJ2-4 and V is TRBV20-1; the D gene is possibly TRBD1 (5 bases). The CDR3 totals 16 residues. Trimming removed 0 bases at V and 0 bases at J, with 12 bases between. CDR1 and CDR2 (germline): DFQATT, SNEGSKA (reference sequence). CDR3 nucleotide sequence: TGCAGTGCTAGAGATAAGGGGCGCTCAGCCAAAAACATTCAGTACTTC. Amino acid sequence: CSARDKGRSAKNIQYF.

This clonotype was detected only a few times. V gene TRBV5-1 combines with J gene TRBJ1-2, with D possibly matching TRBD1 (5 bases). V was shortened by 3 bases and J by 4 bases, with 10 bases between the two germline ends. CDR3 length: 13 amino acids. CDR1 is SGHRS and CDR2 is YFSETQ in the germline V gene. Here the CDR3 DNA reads TGCGCCAGCAGCTCCTCCGGGGGCTATGGCTACACCTTC. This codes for CASSSSGGYGYTF.

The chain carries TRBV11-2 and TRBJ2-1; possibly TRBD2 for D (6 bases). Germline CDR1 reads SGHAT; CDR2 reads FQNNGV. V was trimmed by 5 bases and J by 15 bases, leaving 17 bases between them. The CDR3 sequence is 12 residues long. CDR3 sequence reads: CASSPGLPGGFF. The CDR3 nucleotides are TGTGCCAGCAGCCCAGGACTACCTGGGGGGTTCTTC.

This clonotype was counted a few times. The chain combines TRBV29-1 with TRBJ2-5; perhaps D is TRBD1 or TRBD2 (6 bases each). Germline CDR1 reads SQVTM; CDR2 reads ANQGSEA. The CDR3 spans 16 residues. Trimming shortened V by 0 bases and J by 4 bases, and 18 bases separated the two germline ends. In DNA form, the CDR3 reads TGCAGCGTTGAAGATTCTAACAGGGACTTTGGAGAGACCCAGTACTTC. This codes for CSVEDSNRDFGETQYF.

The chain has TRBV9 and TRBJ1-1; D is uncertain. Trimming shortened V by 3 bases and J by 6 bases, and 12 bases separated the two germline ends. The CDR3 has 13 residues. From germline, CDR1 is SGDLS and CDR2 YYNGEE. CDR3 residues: CASSAATGAEAFF. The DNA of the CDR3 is TGTGCCAGCAGCGCCGCGACGGGAGCTGAAGCTTTCTTT.

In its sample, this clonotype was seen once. CDR3: CASSWSPVEGETQYF. CDR3 coding DNA: TGCGCCAGCAGCTGGAGCCCAGTCGAGGGGGAGACCCAGTACTTC. V usage is TRBV5-1 and J usage is TRBJ2-5; D possibly matches TRBD1 or TRBD2 (5 bases each). The CDR3 has 15 amino acids. Germline-derived CDR1 and CDR2 are SGHRS and YFSETQ. V was pared by 3 bases and J by 5 bases, with 17 bases between.

CDR3 amino acids: CASSQGAEDEKLFF. The CDR3 region has the DNA TGTGCCAGCTCACAGGGAGCGGAGGATGAAAAACTGTTTTTT. The chain links TRBV18 to TRBJ1-4; D uncertain. This CDR3 is built from 14 residues. Germline loops: CDR1 KGHSH, CDR2 LQKENI. Trimming shortened V by 4 bases and J by 6 bases, and 12 bases separated the two germline ends. Combining the CDR3 with reference TRBV18 and TRBJ1-4 gives the whole variable domain NAGVMQNPRHLVRRRGQEARLRCSPMKGHSHVYWYRQLPEEGLKFMVYLQKENIIDESGMPKERFSAEFPKEGPSILRIQQVVRGDSAAYFCASSQGAEDEKLFFGSGTQLSVL.

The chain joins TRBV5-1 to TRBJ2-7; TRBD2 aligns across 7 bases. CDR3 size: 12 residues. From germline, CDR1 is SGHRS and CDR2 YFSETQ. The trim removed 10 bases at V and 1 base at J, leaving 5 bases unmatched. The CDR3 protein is CAQAGGSYEQYF. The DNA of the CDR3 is TGCGCCCAAGCCGGGGGGTCCTACGAGCAGTACTTC.

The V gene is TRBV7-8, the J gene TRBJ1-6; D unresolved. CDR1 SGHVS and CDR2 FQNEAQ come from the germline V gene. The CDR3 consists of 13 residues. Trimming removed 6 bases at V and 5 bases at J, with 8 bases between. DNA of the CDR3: TGTGCCAGCAGATTTTACGATAATTCACCCCTCCACTTT. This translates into CASRFYDNSPLHF.

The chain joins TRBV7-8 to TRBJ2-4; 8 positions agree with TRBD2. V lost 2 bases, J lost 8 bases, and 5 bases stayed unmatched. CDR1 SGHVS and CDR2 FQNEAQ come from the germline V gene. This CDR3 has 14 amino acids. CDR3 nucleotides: TGTGCCAGCAGCTTAAACGGGGGGGCCGACATTCAGTACTTC. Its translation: CASSLNGGADIQYF.

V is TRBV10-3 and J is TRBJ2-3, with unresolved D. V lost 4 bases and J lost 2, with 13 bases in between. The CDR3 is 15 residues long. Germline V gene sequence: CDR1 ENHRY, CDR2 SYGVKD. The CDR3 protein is CAISVGIPSTDTQYF. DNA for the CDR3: TGTGCCATCAGTGTTGGGATTCCGTCCACAGATACGCAGTATTTT.

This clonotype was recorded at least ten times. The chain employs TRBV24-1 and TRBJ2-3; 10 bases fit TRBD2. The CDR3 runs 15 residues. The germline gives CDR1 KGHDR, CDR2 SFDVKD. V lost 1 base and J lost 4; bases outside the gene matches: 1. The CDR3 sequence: CATSDFSGGADTQYF. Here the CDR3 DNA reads TGTGCCACCAGTGATTTCAGCGGGGGGGCAGATACGCAGTATTTT.

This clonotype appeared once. This CDR3 reads CASTRHLEYEQYF. CDR3 coding DNA: TGTGCCAGCACCCGCCACCTTGAATACGAGCAGTACTTC. The V and J genes are TRBV7-2 and TRBJ2-7; D is undetermined. Trimming pared 7 bases from V and 4 bases from J, leaving 14 bases between. This CDR3 is 13 amino acids long. The germline gives CDR1 SGHTA, CDR2 FQGNSA.

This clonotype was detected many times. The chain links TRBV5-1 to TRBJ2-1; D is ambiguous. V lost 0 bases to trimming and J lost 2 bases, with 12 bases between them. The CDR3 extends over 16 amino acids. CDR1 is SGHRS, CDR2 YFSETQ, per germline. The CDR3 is CASSLEGLVTYNEQFF. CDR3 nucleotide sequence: TGCGCCAGCAGCTTGGAGGGTTTGGTGACCTACAATGAGCAGTTCTTC. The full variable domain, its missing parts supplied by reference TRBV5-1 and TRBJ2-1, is KAGVTQTPRYLIKTRGQQVTLSCSPISGHRSVSWYQQTPGQGLQFLFEYFSETQRNKGNFPGRFSGRQFSNSRSEMNVSTLELGDSALYLCASSLEGLVTYNEQFFGPGTRLTVL.

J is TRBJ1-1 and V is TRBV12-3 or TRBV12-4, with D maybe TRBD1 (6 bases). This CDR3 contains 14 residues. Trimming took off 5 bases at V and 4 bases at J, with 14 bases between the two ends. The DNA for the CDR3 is TGTGCCAGCAGTCCCTACAGGGACGGCACTGAAGCTTTCTTT. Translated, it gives CASSPYRDGTEAFF.

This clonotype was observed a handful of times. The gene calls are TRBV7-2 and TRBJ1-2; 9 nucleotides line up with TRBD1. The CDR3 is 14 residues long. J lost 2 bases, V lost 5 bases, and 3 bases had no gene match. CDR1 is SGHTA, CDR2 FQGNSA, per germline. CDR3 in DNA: TGTGCCAGCAGCACGGACAGGGGAAACTATGGCTACACCTTC. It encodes CASSTDRGNYGYTF.

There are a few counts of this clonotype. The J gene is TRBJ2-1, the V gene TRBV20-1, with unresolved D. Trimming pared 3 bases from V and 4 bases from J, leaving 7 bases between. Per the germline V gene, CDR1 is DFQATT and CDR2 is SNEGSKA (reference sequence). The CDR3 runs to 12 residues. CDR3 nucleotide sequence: TGCAGTGCTAGTCGGGTTTACAATGAGCAGTTCTTC. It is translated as CSASRVYNEQFF.